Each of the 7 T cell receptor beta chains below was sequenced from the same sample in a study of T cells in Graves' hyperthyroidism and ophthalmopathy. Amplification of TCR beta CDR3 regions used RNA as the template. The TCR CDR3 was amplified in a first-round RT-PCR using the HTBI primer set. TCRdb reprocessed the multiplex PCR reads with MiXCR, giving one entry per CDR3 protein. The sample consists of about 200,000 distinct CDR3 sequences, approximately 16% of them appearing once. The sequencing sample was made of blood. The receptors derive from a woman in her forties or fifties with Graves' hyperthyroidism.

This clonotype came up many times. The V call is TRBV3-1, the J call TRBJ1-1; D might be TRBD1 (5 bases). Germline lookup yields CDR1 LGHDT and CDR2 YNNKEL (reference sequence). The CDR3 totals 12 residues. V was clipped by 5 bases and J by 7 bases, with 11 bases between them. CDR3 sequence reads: CASSEGDGEAFF. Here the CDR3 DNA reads TGTGCCAGCAGCGAAGGGGACGGTGAAGCTTTCTTT.

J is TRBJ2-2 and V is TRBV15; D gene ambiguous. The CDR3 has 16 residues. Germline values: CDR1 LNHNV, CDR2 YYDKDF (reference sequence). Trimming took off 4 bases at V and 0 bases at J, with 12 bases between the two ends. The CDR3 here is CATSMEPTPNTGELFF. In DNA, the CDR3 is TGTGCCACCAGCATGGAGCCCACCCCGAACACCGGGGAGCTGTTTTTT.

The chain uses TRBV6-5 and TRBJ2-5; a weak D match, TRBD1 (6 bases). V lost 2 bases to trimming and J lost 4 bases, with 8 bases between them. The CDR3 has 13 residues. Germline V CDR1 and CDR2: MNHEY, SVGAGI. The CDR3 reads CASSYSRGETQYF. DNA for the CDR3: TGTGCCAGCAGTTACAGCAGGGGAGAGACCCAGTACTTC.

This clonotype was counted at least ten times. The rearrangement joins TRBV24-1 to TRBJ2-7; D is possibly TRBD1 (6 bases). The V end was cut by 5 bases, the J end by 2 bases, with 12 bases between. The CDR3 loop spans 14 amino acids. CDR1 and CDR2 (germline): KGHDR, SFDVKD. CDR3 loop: CATSGATGAYEQYF. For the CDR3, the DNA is TGTGCCACCAGTGGCGCGACAGGCGCCTACGAGCAGTACTTC.

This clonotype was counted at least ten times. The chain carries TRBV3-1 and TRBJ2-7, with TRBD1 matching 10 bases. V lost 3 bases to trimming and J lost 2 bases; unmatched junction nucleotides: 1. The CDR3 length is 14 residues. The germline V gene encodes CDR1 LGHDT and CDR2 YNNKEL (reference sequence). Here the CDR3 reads CASSQGTGAYEQYF. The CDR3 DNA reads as TGTGCCAGCAGCCAGGGGACAGGGGCCTACGAGCAGTACTTC.

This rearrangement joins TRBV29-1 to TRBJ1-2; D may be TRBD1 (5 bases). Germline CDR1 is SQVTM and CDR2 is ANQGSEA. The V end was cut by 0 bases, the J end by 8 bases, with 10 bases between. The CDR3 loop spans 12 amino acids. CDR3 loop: CSVEDPGGGYTF. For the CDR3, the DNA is TGCAGCGTTGAAGATCCGGGGGGGGGCTACACCTTC.

The CDR3 here is CASSPEGHRDNEQFF. The DNA of the CDR3 is TGCGCCAGCAGCCCGGAGGGCCATAGGGACAATGAGCAGTTCTTC. The rearrangement joins TRBV5-1 to TRBJ2-1; weak D call: TRBD2 (6 bases). Germline-derived CDR1 and CDR2 are SGHRS and YFSETQ. This CDR3 contains 15 residues. Trimming stripped 4 bases from V and 5 bases from J, with 16 bases between.